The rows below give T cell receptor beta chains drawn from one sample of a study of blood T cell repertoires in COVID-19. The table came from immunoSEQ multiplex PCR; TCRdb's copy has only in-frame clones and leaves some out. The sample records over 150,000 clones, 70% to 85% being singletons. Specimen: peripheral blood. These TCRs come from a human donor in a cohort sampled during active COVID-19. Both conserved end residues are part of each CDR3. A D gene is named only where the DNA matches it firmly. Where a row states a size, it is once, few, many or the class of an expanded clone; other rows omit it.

TGTGCCAGCAGAGACAGGGAGTTCGCTGAAGCTTTCTTT,CASRDREFAEAFF,TRBV27,.,TRBJ1-1,TRBD1
TGTGCCAGCAGCCAGCAGAGGGAAGCCAAAAACATTCAGTACTTC,CASSQQREAKNIQYF,TRBV4-2,.,TRBJ2-4,.
TGTGCCTGGGGGCCCCATTCGGGCACTGAAGCTTTCTTT,CAWGPHSGTEAFF,TRBV30,.,TRBJ1-1,.
TGCGCCAGCAGTGAGGCAGGGAGGGACGAGCAGTACTTC,CASSEAGRDEQYF,TRBV10-1,few,TRBJ2-7,TRBD2
TGTGCCACCAGCAGAGCGGACACCCATAATGAAAAACTGTTTTTT,CATSRADTHNEKLFF,TRBV15,.,TRBJ1-4,.
TGCAGCGTTGACTTTGGGGACAGCTACACTGAAGCTTTCTTT,CSVDFGDSYTEAFF,TRBV29-1,once,TRBJ1-1,TRBD1
TGTGCCAGCAGTGAGGAGGAGACGGTCGAGCAGTACTTC,CASSEEETVEQYF,TRBV6-1,.,TRBJ2-7,.
TGTGCCAGCAGCCGACACCTAAGACAGGGACCGAACACTGAAGCTTTCTTT,CASSRHLRQGPNTEAFF,TRBV7-8,once,TRBJ1-1,TRBD1
TGTGCCAGCAGCCGGGACAGGGGTGGGGTTCGCCAAGAGACCCAGTACTTC,CASSRDRGGVRQETQYF,TRBV7-2,.,TRBJ2-5,TRBD1
TGCGCCAGCAGCCAAGATCCCCTAGGAGGGGACACTGAAGCTTTCTTT,CASSQDPLGGDTEAFF,TRBV4-1,.,TRBJ1-1,.
TGTGCCAGACCGGGACAAGAGAACACTGAAGCTTTCTTT,CARPGQENTEAFF,TRBV2,.,TRBJ1-1,.
TGTGCCAGTAGTATAACCTCAGCTAACTATGGCTACACCTTC,CASSITSANYGYTF,TRBV19,.,TRBJ1-2,.
TGTGCCAGCAGCGCAGACAGGGGAGGAAACACCATATATTTT,CASSADRGGNTIYF,TRBV7-8,.,TRBJ1-3,TRBD1
TGTGCTAGTGGTTTGCTAGCTAGCAATGAGCAGTTCTTC,CASGLLASNEQFF,TRBV12-5,once,TRBJ2-1,.
TGTGCCAGCAGGTCGGCGGGGCAGAACACCGGGGAGCTGTTTTTT,CASRSAGQNTGELFF,TRBV27,.,TRBJ2-2,.
TGTGCCAGCAGCAAAGCAGGGGGAGAGACCCAGTACTTC,CASSKAGGETQYF,TRBV25-1,.,TRBJ2-5,TRBD1
TGCGCCAGCAGCCAAGACCGGGCGATAAGCGGGACCAACACCGGGGAGCTGTTTTTT,CASSQDRAISGTNTGELFF,TRBV4-1,once,TRBJ2-2,TRBD2
TGTGCCAGCAGTTCAGCCGGGGGGATCTCCTACGAGCAGTACTTC,CASSSAGGISYEQYF,TRBV27,.,TRBJ2-7,TRBD2
TGCAGCGTTGAAGATCTTACCGGGATCCCCTATGGCTACACCTTC,CSVEDLTGIPYGYTF,TRBV29-1,.,TRBJ1-2,.
TGTGCCTGGAGTAGAGGGACTGGAGTGAGCTCTGGAAACACCATATATTTT,CAWSRGTGVSSGNTIYF,TRBV30,once,TRBJ1-3,.
TGTGCCAGCAGTTTGGGCAGGGTGGGTGAGCAGTTCTTC,CASSLGRVGEQFF,TRBV27,once,TRBJ2-1,.
TGTGCCAGCACCCCCAACGAGGGGGCCTTCAATGAGCAGTTCTTC,CASTPNEGAFNEQFF,TRBV6-5,.,TRBJ2-1,TRBD1
TGTGCCAGCAGCTTATTGGACAGACCCTATGGCTACACCTTC,CASSLLDRPYGYTF,TRBV7-2,many,TRBJ1-2,.
TGTGCCAGCAGCTGGGGGACTGGACCCTACGAGCAGTACTTC,CASSWGTGPYEQYF,TRBV5-6,.,TRBJ2-7,.
TGTGCCAGCACCGGGACACCTTCGCTCGAGCAGTACTTC,CASTGTPSLEQYF,TRBV28,.,TRBJ2-7,.
TGTGCCAGCGGACCCCTCCAGGGGGCGACGGAGACCCAGTACTTC,CASGPLQGATETQYF,TRBV28,.,TRBJ2-5,TRBD1
TGTGCCACCCCGAAGATTACTTATAGCAATCAGCCCCAGCATTTT,CATPKITYSNQPQHF,TRBV6-5,few,TRBJ1-5,.
TGTGCCAGTAACACGGGACACTATAATTCACCCCTCCACTTT,CASNTGHYNSPLHF,TRBV19,once,TRBJ1-6,.
TGTGCCAGCAGCCTTTCAGAGAACACTGAAGCTTTCTTT,CASSLSENTEAFF,TRBV3-1/TRBV3-2,few,TRBJ1-1,.
TGTGCCACCCAGGAGACAGCTAACACAGATACGCAGTATTTT,CATQETANTDTQYF,TRBV24-1,.,TRBJ2-3,.
TGTGCCAGCAGTTTATCGAGGGTTAATGAGCAGTTCTTC,CASSLSRVNEQFF,TRBV27,.,TRBJ2-1,.
TGTGCCAGCTCACCACTTTCAGGTCCGGAGACCCAGTACTTC,CASSPLSGPETQYF,TRBV18,.,TRBJ2-5,.
TGTGCCAGCTCACCACGGGGGCTATTGTACACCGGGGAGCTGTTTTTT,CASSPRGLLYTGELFF,TRBV18,.,TRBJ2-2,.
TGCGCCAGCAGCGTATACAGGGGGCCTTACGAGCAGTACTTC,CASSVYRGPYEQYF,TRBV5-1,.,TRBJ2-7,TRBD1
TGCGCCAGCAGTCACGCCCGGGACAGGGGTAACGAGCAGTACTTC,CASSHARDRGNEQYF,TRBV23-1,.,TRBJ2-7,TRBD1
TGTGCCAGCGGGTGGATCGGGGTTGAGCAGTACTTC,CASGWIGVEQYF,TRBV6-5,few,TRBJ2-7,.